The present entry profiles one T cell receptor (beta chain) with its context. The DNA is omitted, as the CDR3 cannot be located on it reliably, and the CDR3 follows TCRdb's listing. Both iRepertoire HTBI primers and Arm-PCR of CDR3 regions were used to build the TCR beta libraries. TCRdb itself ran the multiplex PCR reads through MiXCR, one entry per CDR3 protein. The table records approximately 490,000 distinct CDR3 sequences, around 15% of them present only once. Regarding time point: newly diagnosed GD, antithyroid drugs for less than 3 months. Preparation of the TCR library used RNA extracted from PBMCs. This entry comes from a study of regulatory T cells in long-lasting Graves disease. Germline CDR1 and CDR2: SGDLS and YYNGEE. The CDR3 comprises 14 residues, both ends counted. The same data also contributed to another study, on T cells in Graves' hyperthyroidism and ophthalmopathy.

The chain joins TRBV9 to TRBJ2-1; the table gives TRBD1 as D, unverified against the DNA. The receptor was derived from a man between 40 and 49 years old with Graves disease. This specimen consisted of peripheral blood mononuclear cells (PBMCs), obtained at new diagnosis, from a patient treated with antithyroid drugs. The CDR3 is CASSVGAGARERFF.